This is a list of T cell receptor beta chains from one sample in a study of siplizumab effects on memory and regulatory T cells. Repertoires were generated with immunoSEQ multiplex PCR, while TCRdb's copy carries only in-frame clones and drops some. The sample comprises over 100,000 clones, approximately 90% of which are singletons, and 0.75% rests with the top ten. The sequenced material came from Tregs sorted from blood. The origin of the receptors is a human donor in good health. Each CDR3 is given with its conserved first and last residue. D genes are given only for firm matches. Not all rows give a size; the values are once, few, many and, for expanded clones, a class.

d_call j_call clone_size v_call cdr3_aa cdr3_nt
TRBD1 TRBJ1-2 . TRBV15 CATSMGTGEVYYGYTF TGTGCCACCAGCATGGGGACAGGGGAAGTGTACTATGGCTACACCTTC
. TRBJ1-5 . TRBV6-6 CASSYSLLGSNQPQHF TGTGCCAGCAGTTACTCGTTATTGGGTAGCAATCAGCCCCAGCATTTT
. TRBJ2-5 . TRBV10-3 CAISERGGPETQYF TGTGCCATCAGTGAGCGCGGGGGCCCGGAGACCCAGTACTTC
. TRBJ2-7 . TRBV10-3 CATRLAPTSGSPYEQYF TGTGCCACCCGTCTCGCACCTACCTCGGGTTCCCCCTACGAGCAGTACTTC
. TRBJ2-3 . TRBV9 CASSVGLPVAGAPSLSTDTQYF TGTGCCAGCAGCGTAGGACTCCCGGTAGCTGGAGCACCTTCCCTAAGCACAGATACGCAGTATTTT
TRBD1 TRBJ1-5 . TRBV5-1 CASSPEGASNQPQHF TGCGCCAGCTCCCCCGAGGGGGCCAGCAATCAGCCCCAGCATTTT
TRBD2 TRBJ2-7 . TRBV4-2 CASSQDPTTSALRNEQYF TGTGCCAGCAGCCAAGATCCGACGACTAGCGCACTAAGGAACGAGCAGTACTTC
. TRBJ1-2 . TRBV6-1 CASSESWQYSYGYTF TGTGCCAGCAGTGAAAGTTGGCAGTACAGCTATGGCTACACCTTC
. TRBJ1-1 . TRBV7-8 CASSPTANTEAFF TGTGCCAGCAGCCCGACAGCAAACACTGAAGCTTTCTTT
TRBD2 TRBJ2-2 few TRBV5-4 CASSLALAGEGGELFF TGTGCCAGCAGCTTGGCCCTAGCGGGAGAAGGCGGGGAGCTGTTTTTT
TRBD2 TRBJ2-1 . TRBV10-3 CAIRPSGGRVGEQFF TGTGCCATCAGACCCTCTGGCGGGAGGGTTGGTGAGCAGTTCTTC
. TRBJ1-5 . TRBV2 CASSVGGGGNQPQHF TGTGCCAGCAGTGTCGGCGGGGGGGGCAATCAGCCCCAGCATTTT
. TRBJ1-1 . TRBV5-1 CASTGGFGYTEAFF TGCGCCAGCACGGGGGGCTTCGGGTACACTGAAGCTTTCTTT
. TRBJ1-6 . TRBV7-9 CASSLSNSPLHF TGTGCCAGCAGCTTATCCAATTCACCCCTCCACTTT
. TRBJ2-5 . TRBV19 CASSIDRRGKETQYF TGTGCCAGTAGTATAGATCGCAGGGGCAAAGAGACCCAGTACTTC
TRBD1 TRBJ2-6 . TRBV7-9 CASSDRAGANVLTF TGTGCCAGCAGCGACAGGGCTGGGGCCAACGTCCTGACTTTC
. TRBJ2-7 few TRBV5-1 CASSNPQGGEQYF TGCGCCAGCAGCAACCCACAGGGAGGCGAGCAGTACTTC
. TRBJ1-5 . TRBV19 CASSGSHSNQPQHF TGTGCCAGTTCGGGCAGCCATAGCAATCAGCCCCAGCATTTT
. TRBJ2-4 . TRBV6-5 CASSYSPGGPRYF TGTGCCAGCAGTTACTCCCCAGGGGGGCCCAGGTACTTC
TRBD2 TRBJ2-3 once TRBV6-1 CASKLAGGPADTQYF TGTGCCAGCAAACTAGCGGGAGGGCCCGCAGATACGCAGTATTTT
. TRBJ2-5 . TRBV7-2 CASSYRETQYF TGTGCCAGCAGCTATCGGGAGACCCAGTACTTC
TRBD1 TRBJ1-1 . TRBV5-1 CATRQGRDSEAFF TGCGCCACCAGACAGGGTCGGGACAGTGAAGCTTTCTTT
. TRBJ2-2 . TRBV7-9 CASSFHETGELFF TGTGCCAGCAGCTTTCACGAAACCGGGGAGCTGTTTTTT
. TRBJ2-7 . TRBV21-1 CASAKRAGWYPYEQYF TGTGCCAGCGCAAAGCGAGCGGGCTGGTATCCCTACGAGCAGTACTTC
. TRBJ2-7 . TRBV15 CATSRVDRVGEQYF TGTGCCACCAGCAGAGTGGACCGGGTAGGGGAGCAGTACTTC
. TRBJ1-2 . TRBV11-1 CASSLGGAGHGYTF TGTGCCAGCAGCTTAGGTGGGGCAGGCCATGGCTACACCTTC